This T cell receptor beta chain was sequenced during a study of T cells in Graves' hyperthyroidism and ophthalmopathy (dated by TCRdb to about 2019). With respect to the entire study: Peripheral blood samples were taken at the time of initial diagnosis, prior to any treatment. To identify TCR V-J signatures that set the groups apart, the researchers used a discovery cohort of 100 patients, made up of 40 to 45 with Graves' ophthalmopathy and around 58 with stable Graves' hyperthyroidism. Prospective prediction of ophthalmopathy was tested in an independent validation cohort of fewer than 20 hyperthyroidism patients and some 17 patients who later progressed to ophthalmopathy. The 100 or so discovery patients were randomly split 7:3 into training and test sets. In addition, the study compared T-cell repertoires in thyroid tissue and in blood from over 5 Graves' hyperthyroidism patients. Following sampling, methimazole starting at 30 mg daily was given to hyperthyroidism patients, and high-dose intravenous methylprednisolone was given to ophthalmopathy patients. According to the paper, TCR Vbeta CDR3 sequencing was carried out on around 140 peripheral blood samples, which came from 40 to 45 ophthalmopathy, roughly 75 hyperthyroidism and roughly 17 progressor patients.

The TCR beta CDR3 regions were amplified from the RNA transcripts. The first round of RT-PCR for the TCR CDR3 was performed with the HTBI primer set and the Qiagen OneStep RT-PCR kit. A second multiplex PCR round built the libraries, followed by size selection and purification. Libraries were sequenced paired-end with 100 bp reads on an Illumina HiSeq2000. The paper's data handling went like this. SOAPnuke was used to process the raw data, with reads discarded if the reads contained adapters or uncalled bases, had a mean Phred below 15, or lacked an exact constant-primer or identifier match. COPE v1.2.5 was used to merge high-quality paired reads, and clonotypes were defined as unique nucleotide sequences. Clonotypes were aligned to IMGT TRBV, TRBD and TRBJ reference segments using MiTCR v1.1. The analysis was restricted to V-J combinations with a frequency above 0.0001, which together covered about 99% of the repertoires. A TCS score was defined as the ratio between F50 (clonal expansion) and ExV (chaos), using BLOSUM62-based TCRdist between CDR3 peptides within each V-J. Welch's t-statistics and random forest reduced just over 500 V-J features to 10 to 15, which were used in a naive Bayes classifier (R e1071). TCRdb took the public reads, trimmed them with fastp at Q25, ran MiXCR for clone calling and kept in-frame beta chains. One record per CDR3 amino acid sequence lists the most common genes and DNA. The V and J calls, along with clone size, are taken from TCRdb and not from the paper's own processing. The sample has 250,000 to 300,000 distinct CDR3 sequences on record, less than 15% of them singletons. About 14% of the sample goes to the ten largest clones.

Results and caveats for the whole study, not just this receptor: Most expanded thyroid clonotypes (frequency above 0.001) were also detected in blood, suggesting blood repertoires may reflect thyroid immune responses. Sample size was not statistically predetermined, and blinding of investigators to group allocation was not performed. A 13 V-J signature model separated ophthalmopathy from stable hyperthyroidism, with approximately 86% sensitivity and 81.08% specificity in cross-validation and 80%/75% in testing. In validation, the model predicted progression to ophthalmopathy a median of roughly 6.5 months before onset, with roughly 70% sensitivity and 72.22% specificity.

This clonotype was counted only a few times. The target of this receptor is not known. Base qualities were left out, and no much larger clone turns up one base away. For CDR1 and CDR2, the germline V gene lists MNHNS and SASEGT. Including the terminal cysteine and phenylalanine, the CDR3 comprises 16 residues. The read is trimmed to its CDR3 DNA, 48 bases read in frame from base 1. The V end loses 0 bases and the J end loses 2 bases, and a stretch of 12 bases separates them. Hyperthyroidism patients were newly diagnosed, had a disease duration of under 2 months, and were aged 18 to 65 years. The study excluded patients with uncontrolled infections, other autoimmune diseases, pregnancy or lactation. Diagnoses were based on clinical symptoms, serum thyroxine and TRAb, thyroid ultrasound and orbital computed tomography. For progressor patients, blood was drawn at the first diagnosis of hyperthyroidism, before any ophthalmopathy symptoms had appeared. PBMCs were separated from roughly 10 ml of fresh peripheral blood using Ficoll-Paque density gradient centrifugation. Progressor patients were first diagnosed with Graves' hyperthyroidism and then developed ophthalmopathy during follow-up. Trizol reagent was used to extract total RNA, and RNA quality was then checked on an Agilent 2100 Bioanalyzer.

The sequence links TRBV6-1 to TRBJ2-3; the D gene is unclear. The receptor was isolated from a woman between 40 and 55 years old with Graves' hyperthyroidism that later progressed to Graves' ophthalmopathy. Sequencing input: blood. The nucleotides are TGTGCCAGCAGTGAAGCCGACCGGGTTTACACAGATACGCAGTATTTT. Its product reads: CASSEADRVYTDTQYF.